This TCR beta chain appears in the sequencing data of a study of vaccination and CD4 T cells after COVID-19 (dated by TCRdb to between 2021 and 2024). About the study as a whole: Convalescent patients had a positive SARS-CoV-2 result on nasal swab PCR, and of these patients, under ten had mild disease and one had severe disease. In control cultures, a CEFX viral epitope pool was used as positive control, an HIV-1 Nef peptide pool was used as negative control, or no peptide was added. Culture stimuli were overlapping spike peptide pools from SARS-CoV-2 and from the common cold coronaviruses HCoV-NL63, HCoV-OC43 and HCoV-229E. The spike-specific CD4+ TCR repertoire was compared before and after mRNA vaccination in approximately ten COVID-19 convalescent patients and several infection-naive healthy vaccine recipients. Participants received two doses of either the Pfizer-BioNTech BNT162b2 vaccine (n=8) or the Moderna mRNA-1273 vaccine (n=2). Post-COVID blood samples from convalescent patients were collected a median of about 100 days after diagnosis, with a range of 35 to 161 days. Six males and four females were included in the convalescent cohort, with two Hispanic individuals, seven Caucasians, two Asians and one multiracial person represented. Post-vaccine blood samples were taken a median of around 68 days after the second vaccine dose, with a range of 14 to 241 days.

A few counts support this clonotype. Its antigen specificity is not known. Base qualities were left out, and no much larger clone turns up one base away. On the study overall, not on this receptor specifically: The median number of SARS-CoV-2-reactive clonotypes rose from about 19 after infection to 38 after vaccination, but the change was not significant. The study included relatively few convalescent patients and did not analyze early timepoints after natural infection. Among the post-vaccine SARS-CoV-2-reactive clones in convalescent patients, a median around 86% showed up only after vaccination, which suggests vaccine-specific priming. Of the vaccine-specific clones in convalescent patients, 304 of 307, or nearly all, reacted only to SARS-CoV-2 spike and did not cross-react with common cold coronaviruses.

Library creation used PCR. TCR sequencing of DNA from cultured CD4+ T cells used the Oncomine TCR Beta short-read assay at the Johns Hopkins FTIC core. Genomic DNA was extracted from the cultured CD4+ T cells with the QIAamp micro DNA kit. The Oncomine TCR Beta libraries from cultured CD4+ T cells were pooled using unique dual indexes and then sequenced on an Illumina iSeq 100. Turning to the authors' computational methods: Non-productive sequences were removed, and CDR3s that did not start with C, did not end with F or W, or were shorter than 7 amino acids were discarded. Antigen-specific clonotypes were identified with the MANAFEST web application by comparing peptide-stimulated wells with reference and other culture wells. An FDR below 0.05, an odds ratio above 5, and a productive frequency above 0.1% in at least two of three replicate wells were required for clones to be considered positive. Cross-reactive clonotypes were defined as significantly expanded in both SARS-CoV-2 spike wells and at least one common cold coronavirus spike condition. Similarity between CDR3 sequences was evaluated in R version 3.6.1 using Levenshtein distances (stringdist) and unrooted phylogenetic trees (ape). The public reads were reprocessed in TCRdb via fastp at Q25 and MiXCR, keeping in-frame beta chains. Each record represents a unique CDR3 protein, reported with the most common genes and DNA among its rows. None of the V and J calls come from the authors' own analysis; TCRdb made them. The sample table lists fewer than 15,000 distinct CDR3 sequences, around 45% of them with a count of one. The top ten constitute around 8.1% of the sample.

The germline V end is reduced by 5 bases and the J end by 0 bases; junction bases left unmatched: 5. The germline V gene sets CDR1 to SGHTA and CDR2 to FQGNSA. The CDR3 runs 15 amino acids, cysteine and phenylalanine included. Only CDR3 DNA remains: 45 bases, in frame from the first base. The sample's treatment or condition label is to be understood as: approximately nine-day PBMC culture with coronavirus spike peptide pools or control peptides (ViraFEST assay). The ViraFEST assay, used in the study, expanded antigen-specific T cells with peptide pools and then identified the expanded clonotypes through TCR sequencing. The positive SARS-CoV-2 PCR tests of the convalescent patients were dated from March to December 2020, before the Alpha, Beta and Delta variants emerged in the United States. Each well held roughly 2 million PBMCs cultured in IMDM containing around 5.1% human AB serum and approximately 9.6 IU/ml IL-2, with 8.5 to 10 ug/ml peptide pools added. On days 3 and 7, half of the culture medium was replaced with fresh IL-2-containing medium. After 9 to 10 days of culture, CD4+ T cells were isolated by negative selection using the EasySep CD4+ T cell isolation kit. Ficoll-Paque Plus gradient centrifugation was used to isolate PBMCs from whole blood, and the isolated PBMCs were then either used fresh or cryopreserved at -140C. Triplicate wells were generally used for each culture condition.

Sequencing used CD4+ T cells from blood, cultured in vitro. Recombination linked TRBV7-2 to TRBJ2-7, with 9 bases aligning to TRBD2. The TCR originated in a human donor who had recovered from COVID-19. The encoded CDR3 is CASSPKAGGSYEQYF. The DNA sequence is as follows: TGTGCCAGCAGCCCCAAAGCGGGGGGCTCCTACGAGCAGTACTTC. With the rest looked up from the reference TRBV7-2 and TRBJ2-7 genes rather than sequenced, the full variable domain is GAGVSQSPSNKVTEKGKDVELRCDPISGHTALYWYRQSLGQGLEFLIYFQGNSAPDKSGLPSDRFSAERTGGSVSTLTIQRTQQEDSAVYLCASSPKAGGSYEQYFGPGTRLTVT.